The 5 T cell receptor delta chains in this list originate from one sample, sequenced in a study of γδ T cells in repeated Plasmodium falciparum infection. TCRdb re-processed the multiplex PCR reads via CATT. The table lists 50,000 to 65,000 delta-chain clones, around 1.7% of them singletons. Gammadelta T cells were flow-sorted from PBMC into Vgamma9/Vdelta2+ and Vdelta2-negative populations for bulk analysis. Sequences were obtained from gamma-delta T cells from blood. The receptors were sampled from a pool of human donors (malaria-infected and uninfected, not separated).

As concerns this clone: For this DNA, TCRdb reports the protein of a much larger clone, which diverges at residue 7, most likely from a read error; the protein presented here is translated directly from the DNA. The chain combines TRDV2 with TRDJ1; TRDD3 aligns across 7 bases. The J gene, absent from TCRdb, was called here by matching the DNA to germline. After removal of 3 bases from V and 1 base from J, the junction contained 10 bases not matched to a gene. Germline CDR1 reads GEAIGNYY; CDR2 reads EKD. CDR3 length: 16 amino acids. The CDR3 DNA reads as TGTGCCTGTGACTACAACCGGGGGATTGCCACCGATAAACTCATCTTT. This sequence encodes CACDYNRGIATDKLIF.

Only a few counts were recorded for this clone. A far more abundant clone sits one base away, making this likely a read error. The DNA is left out, because the CDR3 cannot be placed on it with certainty; the CDR3 is given as TCRdb lists it. This sample also contains other DNA sequences that code for the same CDR3. The V gene call reads TRDV1; no J gene was called; the table's D gene call, TRDD3, was not cross checked with the DNA. Germline assignment: CDR1 TSWWSYY and CDR2 QGS. The CDR3 spans 20 residues, counting both ends. This chain's CDR3 is CALGEQVGWGSYSYTDKLIF.

This clone is labeled as medium-sized (0.01 to 0.1%). V and J are TRDV1 and TRDJ1; 12 positions agree with TRDD3. V trimming: 2 bases; J trimming: 0 bases; junction bases outside the gene matches: 16. Germline CDR1 TSWWSYY, CDR2 QGS. The CDR3 extends over 21 amino acids. DNA of the CDR3: TGTGCTCTTGGGGAATGGAGCTGGGGGATACGTCGGCCACCGTACACCGATAAACTCATCTTT. It specifies CALGEWSWGIRRPPYTDKLIF.

This clone turned up a few times. The protein given by TCRdb reflects a much larger clone and differs at residue 20 from this DNA's translation, likely from a read error; the protein shown is the DNA's translation. Written as DNA, the CDR3 is TGTGCTCTTGGGGAAGTGAAGGTACTGGGGGATTGGCCCCCGTACACCGATAAACTCTTCTTT. It is translated as CALGEVKVLGDWPPYTDKLFF. The chain employs TRDV1 and TRDJ1; 10 bases fit TRDD3. The J call may be incorrect, as the DNA end agrees better with TRDJ2. Per germline, CDR1 TSWWSYY and CDR2 QGS. The CDR3 totals 21 residues.

A word on this clone: The protein recorded in TCRdb matches a much larger clone and deviates from this DNA's translation at residue 18, suggesting a read error; the protein here is obtained by translating the DNA. The rearrangement uses TRDV1 and TRDJ1; 10 positions agree with TRDD3. Assignment of the J gene here rests on matching the DNA to germline, because TCRdb gives none. Germline values: CDR1 TSWWSYY, CDR2 QGS. The CDR3 is 21 amino acids. Written as DNA, the CDR3 is TGTGCTCTTGGGGAAGTGAAGGTACTGGGGGATTGGCCCCCGTACACCGATAGACTCATCTTT. Translation gives CALGEVKVLGDWPPYTDRLIF.